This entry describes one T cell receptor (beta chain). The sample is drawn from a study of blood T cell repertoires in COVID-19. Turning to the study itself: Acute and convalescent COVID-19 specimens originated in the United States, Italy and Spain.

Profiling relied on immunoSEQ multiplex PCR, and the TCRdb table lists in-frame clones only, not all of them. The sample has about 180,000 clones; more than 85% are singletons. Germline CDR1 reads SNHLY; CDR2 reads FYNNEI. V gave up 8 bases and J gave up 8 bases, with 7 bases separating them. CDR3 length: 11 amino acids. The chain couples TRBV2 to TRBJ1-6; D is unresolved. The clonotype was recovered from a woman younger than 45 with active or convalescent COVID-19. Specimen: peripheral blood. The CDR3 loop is CASEGDSPLHF. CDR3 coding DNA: TGTGCCAGCGAGGGTGATTCACCCCTCCACTTT.